One T cell receptor beta chain is described in this entry. Its specificity is unknown. This sample is part of a study of shared clonotypes between healthy human individuals. Whole-study findings and limits: Depth was large, yet rarefaction showed that sorted-subset sequencing was incomplete.

Germline CDR1 DFQATT, CDR2 SNEGSKA (reference sequence). Between the trimmed V and J ends, which lost 3 bases and 4 bases, there was a span of 6 bases. The CDR3 covers 11 residues. Running of the assay took place at deep level. Libraries were prepared by immunoSEQ multiplex PCR; TCRdb keeps only in-frame clonotypes and omits some of them. The table shows millions of clones, with around 95% occurring only once. This TCR was sampled from a man in his late teens or twenties in good health. The chain links TRBV20-1 to TRBJ1-2; D ambiguous. Sequenced material: naive CD4+ T cells sorted from blood. The sample's subset: CD45RA+ positively selected. The CDR3 DNA is TGCAGTGCTAGGGGAAGCTATGGCTACACCTTC. Its protein is CSARGSYGYTF.